This T cell receptor (beta chain) was sequenced during a study of blood T cell repertoires in COVID-19. Study at large: Samples came from the United States, Italy and Spain, spanning acute and convalescent COVID-19.

Germline CDR1 SQVTM, CDR2 ANQGSEA. The V end was cut by 6 bases, the J end by 3 bases, with 9 bases between. This CDR3 comprises 12 residues. The assay was immunoSEQ multiplex PCR, and TCRdb's table has in-frame clones only and misses some. The repertoire consists of 200,000 to 250,000 clones, with 80% to 85% occurring once and the leading ten covering 6.8%. The rearrangement uses TRBV29-1 and TRBJ1-5, with D perhaps matching TRBD1 (6 bases). This TCR was sampled from a woman aged 40 to 50 who had recovered from COVID-19. Sequencing was done on a sample of PBMCs or T cells enriched from blood (not recorded which). CDR3: CSVGTHNQPQHF. CDR3 in DNA: TGCAGCGTCGGGACACACAATCAGCCCCAGCATTTT.